This T cell receptor (beta chain) was identified in a study of T cell responses to AZD1222 COVID-19 vaccine. Study-wide points: The donors showed a predominance of white British ancestry and of females, with possible underestimation of clonal diversity.

The CDR3 consists of 13 residues. V was trimmed by 1 base and J by 3 bases, leaving 3 bases between them. Germline V gene lookup returns CDR1 MGHRA and CDR2 YSYEKL. Remarks on this clone: Its antigen is currently unknown.

Method: immunoSEQ multiplex PCR; TCRdb's copy keeps in-frame clones and lacks some. This sample has some 120,000 clones, with about 90% found just once. The rearrangement links TRBV4-1 to TRBJ1-4; D unresolved. This receptor was obtained from an adult in good health. Sequences were derived from peripheral blood, sampled on day 0 of AZD1222 vaccination. The CDR3 sequence is CASSQAPNEKLFF. The DNA for the CDR3 is TGCGCCAGCAGCCAAGCACCTAATGAAAAACTGTTTTTT.